The 16 T cell receptor beta chains presented below share a single source sample, sequenced in a study of shared clonotypes between healthy human individuals. CD45RO-negative, CCR7-selected cells formed the naive CD8 fraction, which excluded terminally differentiated effector memory CD45RA+ cells. The repertoire was sequenced with immunoSEQ multiplex PCR; TCRdb's copy has only in-frame clones and lacks some. The profile covers around 2,000,000 clones, with 93% appearing a single time and over 1.5% taken by the ten largest. Sequenced sample: naive CD8+ T cells from PBMCs. Every receptor here comes from a man between 18 and 35 years old in good health. Some clones in this sample may be carry-over from other donors' samples.

This clone has more than one count but fewer than ten. The rearrangement uses TRBV13 and TRBJ1-1, with 7 nucleotides matching TRBD1. V trimming: 1 base; J trimming: 1 base; junction bases outside the gene matches: 3. Per germline, CDR1 PRHDT and CDR2 FYEKMQ (reference sequence). CDR3 size: 15 residues. Here the CDR3 reads CASSLARQGNTEAFF. DNA of the CDR3: TGTGCCAGCAGCTTAGCCAGACAGGGGAACACTGAAGCTTTCTTT. Using reference TRBV13 and TRBJ1-1 for the parts outside the CDR3, the full variable domain is AAGVIQSPRHLIKEKRETATLKCYPIPRHDTVYWYQQGPGQDPQFLISFYEKMQSDKGSIPDRFSAQQFSDYHSELNMSSLELGDSALYFCASSLARQGNTEAFFGQGTRLTVV.

The rearrangement joins TRBV6-1 to TRBJ1-4, with D tentatively TRBD1 (5 bases). V was clipped by 3 bases and J by 6 bases, with 11 bases between them. Germline lookup yields CDR1 MNHNS and CDR2 SASEGT. The CDR3 has 14 amino acids. CDR3 bases: TGTGCCAGCAGTGACAGGGTTATAGATGAAAAACTGTTTTTT. Amino acid sequence: CASSDRVIDEKLFF.

The genes are TRBV9 and TRBJ2-7; 9 bases map to TRBD2. Germline V CDR1 and CDR2: SGDLS, YYNGEE. The CDR3 contains 16 residues. The junction had 5 bases not matched to a gene; V was cut back by 1 base and J by 0 bases. The CDR3 sequence: CASSVPLAGTSYEQYF. The CDR3 DNA sequence: TGTGCCAGCAGCGTACCCCTAGCGGGGACCTCCTACGAGCAGTACTTC.

V and J are TRBV23-1 and TRBJ2-3, with D possibly being TRBD1 (5 bases). TRBV23-1 is an ORF, with its function uncertain. The CDR3 is made up of 15 amino acids. V was pared by 2 bases and J by 6 bases, with 15 bases between. CDR3 nucleotides: TGCGCCAGCAGTCAAGTGGAAGCAGCAGGGGATACGCAGTATTTT. Translating gives CASSQVEAAGDTQYF.

V is TRBV7-3 and J is TRBJ2-7, with TRBD2 matching 7 bases. From germline, CDR1 is SGHTA and CDR2 FQGTGA. The V segment lost 2 bases and the J segment 6 bases; nucleotides outside the gene matches: 10. The CDR3 has 15 amino acids. The CDR3 DNA reads TGTGCCAGCAGCTTATCAGCGGGATCCTTCCTCGAGCAGTACTTC. Amino acids: CASSLSAGSFLEQYF.

V is TRBV7-9 and J is TRBJ1-4; TRBD1 agrees at 7 bases. Germline assignment: CDR1 SEHNR and CDR2 FQNEAQ (reference sequence). The CDR3 totals 16 residues. V dropped 2 bases and J dropped 4; count of bases not matched to a gene: 7. The CDR3 sequence is CASSLRGWDSNEKLFF. In DNA, the CDR3 is TGTGCCAGCAGCTTAAGGGGATGGGACAGTAATGAAAAACTGTTTTTT.

The chain has TRBV27 and TRBJ1-5, with D uncertain. The V gene lost 8 bases and the J gene lost 1 base, with 24 bases spanning the gap. Germline lookup yields CDR1 MNHEY and CDR2 SMNVEV (reference sequence). CDR3 length equals 18 residues. The CDR3 bases are TGTGCCAGCGCCCCCCTGTCGGTTACTAGGGCCAGCAATCAGCCCCAGCATTTT. Its translation: CASAPLSVTRASNQPQHF.

The chain combines TRBV6-5 with TRBJ1-4, with TRBD1 identical over 8 bases. Looked up from germline, CDR1 is MNHEY and CDR2 is SVGAGI. There are 14 residues in the CDR3. V lost 6 bases and J lost 3; bases outside the gene matches: 3. The CDR3 DNA sequence: TGTGCCAGCAGAGACAGGGGTGCTAATGAAAAACTGTTTTTT. The encoded protein is CASRDRGANEKLFF.

In regard to this clone: Different DNA sequences within this sample yield the same CDR3. The chain couples TRBV7-6 to TRBJ2-7, with 10 bases identical to TRBD1. The V gene end was trimmed by 5 bases and the J gene end by 3 bases; junction bases not matched to a gene: 4. The CDR3 contains 14 residues. From germline, CDR1 is SGHVS and CDR2 FNYEAQ. CDR3 loop: CASSPGTGDYEQYF. Written as DNA, the CDR3 is TGTGCCAGCAGCCCCGGGACAGGGGACTACGAGCAGTACTTC.

This chain joins TRBV4-3 and TRBJ2-1; 9 bases match TRBD2. Per germline, CDR1 LGHNA and CDR2 YSLEER. This CDR3 has 14 amino acids. V dropped 3 bases and J dropped 10; count of bases not matched to a gene: 7. This chain's CDR3 is CASSHCGRGWEQFF. The CDR3 DNA reads TGCGCCAGCAGCCATTGCGGGAGGGGTTGGGAGCAGTTCTTC.

V usage is TRBV19 and J usage is TRBJ2-7, with 8 bases fitting TRBD2. Germline trimming cut 5 bases from V and 4 bases from J; bases unmatched to any gene: 7. The CDR3 covers 14 residues. The germline V gene has CDR1 LNHDA and CDR2 SQIVND (reference sequence). CDR3 sequence: CASSPQREIYEQYF. As DNA, the CDR3 is TGTGCCAGTAGTCCGCAGCGGGAGATATACGAGCAGTACTTC.

The chain joins TRBV30 to TRBJ1-2; D is unclear. This CDR3 spans 14 amino acids. Trimming took off 6 bases at V and 2 bases at J, with 16 bases between the two ends. The germline V gene encodes CDR1 GTSNPN and CDR2 SVGIG (reference sequence). The CDR3 nucleotides read TGTGCCTGCCTCACCAAGGGAGCCAACTATGGCTACACCTTC. Translating it yields CACLTKGANYGYTF.

CDR3 sequence reads: CASRGLRTGGSEETQYF. CDR3 nucleotide sequence: TGTGCCAGCAGGGGACTTAGGACAGGGGGCTCAGAAGAGACCCAGTACTTC. This chain links TRBV28 with TRBJ2-5; 11 nucleotides match TRBD1. Unmatched junction bases numbered 12, after V lost 6 bases and J lost 3 bases. The CDR3 loop spans 17 amino acids. Germline V gene sequence: CDR1 MDHEN, CDR2 SYDVKM.

The chain links TRBV4-1 to TRBJ2-1, with 10 bases identical to TRBD2. J lost 8 bases, V lost 1 base, and 5 bases had no gene match. Germline V gene lookup returns CDR1 MGHRA and CDR2 YSYEKL. The CDR3 is 15 amino acids. The CDR3 sequence: CASSQVAGGWDEQFF. The DNA of the CDR3 is TGCGCCAGCAGCCAAGTAGCGGGAGGCTGGGATGAGCAGTTCTTC.

The gene calls are TRBV27 and TRBJ2-2; perhaps TRBD2 as D (5 bases). Trimming took 7 bases from V and 7 from J, leaving 19 bases between them. The germline V gene has CDR1 MNHEY and CDR2 SMNVEV (reference sequence). This CDR3 has 15 amino acids. The CDR3 DNA reads TGTGCCAGCATCCCGGGTCGGGGTGGAGGCGGGGAGCTGTTTTTT. This translates into CASIPGRGGGGELFF.

This chain uses TRBV6-6 with TRBJ2-5; 12 positions agree with TRBD1. CDR3 length: 14 amino acids. Germline loops: CDR1 MNHNY, CDR2 SVGAGI (reference sequence). J was trimmed by 5 bases and V by 7 bases; bases with no gene match: 5. For the CDR3, the DNA is TGTGCCAGCACCCCCGGGACAGGGGGCGAGACCCAGTACTTC. Its protein product is CASTPGTGGETQYF.